This T cell receptor beta chain was observed in a study of OX40 agonist ivuxolimab in advanced cancers. Samples were taken at baseline and on day 1 of cycles 4 and 7. This CDR3 is built from 15 residues. The ends were cut back, 0 bases at V and 0 bases at J, with 8 bases in the middle. Germline lookup yields CDR1 SGDLS and CDR2 YYNGEE. Sequenced by immunoSEQ multiplex PCR; TCRdb stores in-frame clones only, minus some. This sample has around 50,000 clones; over 80% occur once, and the top ten carry more than 3%. The clonotype originates from an adult with an advanced solid tumor such as melanoma, head and neck, liver or kidney cancer. The J gene is TRBJ2-3, the V gene TRBV9; D gene unclear. The specimen was CD4+ or CD8+ T cells sorted from blood, collected in a trial of the OX40 agonist ivuxolimab. CDR3 sequence reads: CASSVDETSTDTQYF. In DNA, the CDR3 is TGTGCCAGCAGCGTAGACGAGACAAGCACAGATACGCAGTATTTT.